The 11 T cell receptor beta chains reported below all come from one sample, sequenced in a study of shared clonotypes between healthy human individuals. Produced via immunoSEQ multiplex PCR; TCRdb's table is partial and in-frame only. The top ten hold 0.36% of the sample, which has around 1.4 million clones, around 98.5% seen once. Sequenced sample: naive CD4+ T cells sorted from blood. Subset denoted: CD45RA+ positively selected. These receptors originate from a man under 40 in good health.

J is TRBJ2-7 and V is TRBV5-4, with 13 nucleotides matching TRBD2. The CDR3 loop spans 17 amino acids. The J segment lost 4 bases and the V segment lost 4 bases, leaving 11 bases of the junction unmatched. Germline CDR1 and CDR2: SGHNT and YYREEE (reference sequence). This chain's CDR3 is CASSPGTSGMRAYEQYF. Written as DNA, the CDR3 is TGTGCCAGCAGCCCCGGGACTAGCGGGATGAGGGCTTACGAGCAGTACTTC.

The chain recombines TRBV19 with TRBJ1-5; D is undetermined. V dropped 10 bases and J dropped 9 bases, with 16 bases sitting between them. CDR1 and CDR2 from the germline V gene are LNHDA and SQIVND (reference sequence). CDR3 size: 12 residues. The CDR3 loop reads CATRTGLSPQHF. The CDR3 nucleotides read TGTGCCACGAGGACGGGCCTTTCGCCCCAGCATTTT.

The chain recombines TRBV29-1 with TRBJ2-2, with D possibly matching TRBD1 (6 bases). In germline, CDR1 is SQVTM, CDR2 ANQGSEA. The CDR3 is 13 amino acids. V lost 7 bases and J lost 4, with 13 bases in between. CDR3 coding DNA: TGCAGCGGCACCGCAGGGGCCACCGGGGAGCTGTTTTTT. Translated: CSGTAGATGELFF.

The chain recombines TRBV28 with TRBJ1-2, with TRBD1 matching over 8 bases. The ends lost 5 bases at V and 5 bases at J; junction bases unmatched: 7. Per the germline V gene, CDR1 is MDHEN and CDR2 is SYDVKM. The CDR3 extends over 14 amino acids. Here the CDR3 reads CASSPPWTGYGYTF. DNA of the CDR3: TGTGCCAGCAGTCCTCCCTGGACAGGGTATGGCTACACCTTC.

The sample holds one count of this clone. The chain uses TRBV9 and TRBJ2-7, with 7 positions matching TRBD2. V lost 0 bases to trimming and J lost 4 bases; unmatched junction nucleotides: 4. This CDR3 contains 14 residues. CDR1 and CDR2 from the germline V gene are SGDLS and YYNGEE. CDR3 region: CASSVATSEYEQYF. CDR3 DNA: TGTGCCAGCAGCGTAGCTACTAGCGAGTACGAGCAGTACTTC.

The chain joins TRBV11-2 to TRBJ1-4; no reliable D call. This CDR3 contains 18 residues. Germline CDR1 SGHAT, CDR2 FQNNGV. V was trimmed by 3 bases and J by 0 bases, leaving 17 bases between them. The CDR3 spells CASSFRPADYATNEKLFF. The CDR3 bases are TGTGCCAGCAGCTTTCGTCCCGCGGACTATGCAACTAATGAAAAACTGTTTTTT.

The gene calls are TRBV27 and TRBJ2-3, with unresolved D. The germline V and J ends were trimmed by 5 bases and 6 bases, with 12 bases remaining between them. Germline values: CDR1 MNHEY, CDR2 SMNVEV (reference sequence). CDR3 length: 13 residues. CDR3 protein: CASSLKRMDTQYF. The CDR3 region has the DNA TGTGCCAGCAGTCTTAAAAGAATGGATACGCAGTATTTT.

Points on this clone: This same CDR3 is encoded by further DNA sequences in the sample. The DNA of the CDR3 is TGTGCCAGCAGCTTAGCAGCGAACACCGGGGAGCTGTTTTTT. Its translation is CASSLAANTGELFF. The chain combines TRBV7-9 with TRBJ2-2; D not resolved. Deletions cut 0 bases from V and 0 bases from J, with 2 bases between. The germline V gene has CDR1 SEHNR and CDR2 FQNEAQ (reference sequence). The CDR3 totals 14 residues.

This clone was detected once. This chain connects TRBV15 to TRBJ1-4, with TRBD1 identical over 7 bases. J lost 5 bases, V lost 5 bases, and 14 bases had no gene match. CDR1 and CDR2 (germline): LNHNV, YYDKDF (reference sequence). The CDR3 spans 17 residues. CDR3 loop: CATSSQRRRDSNEKLFF. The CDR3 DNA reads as TGTGCCACCAGCTCCCAAAGGCGCCGGGACAGCAATGAAAAACTGTTTTTT.

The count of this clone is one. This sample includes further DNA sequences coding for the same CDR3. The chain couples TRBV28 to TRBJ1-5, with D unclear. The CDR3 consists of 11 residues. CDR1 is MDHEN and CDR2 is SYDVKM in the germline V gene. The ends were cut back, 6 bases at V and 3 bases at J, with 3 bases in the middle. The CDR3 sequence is CASSPNQPQHF. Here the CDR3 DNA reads TGTGCCAGCAGCCCCAATCAGCCCCAGCATTTT. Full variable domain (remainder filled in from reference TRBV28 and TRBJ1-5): DVKVTQSSRYLVKRTGEKVFLECVQDMDHENMFWYRQDPGLGLRLIYFSYDVKMKEKGDIPEGYSVSREKKERFSLILESASTNQTSMYLCASSPNQPQHFGDGTRLSIL.

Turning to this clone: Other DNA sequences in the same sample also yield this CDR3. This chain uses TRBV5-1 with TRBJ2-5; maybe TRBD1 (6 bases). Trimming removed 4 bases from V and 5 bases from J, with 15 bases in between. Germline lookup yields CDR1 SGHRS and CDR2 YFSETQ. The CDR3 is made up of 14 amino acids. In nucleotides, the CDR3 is TGCGCCAGCAGCATACAGGGAAGGGAGGAGACCCAGTACTTC. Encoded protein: CASSIQGREETQYF.